The 13 T cell receptor beta chains below all came from one sample that was sequenced in a study of blood T cell repertoires in COVID-19. The method was immunoSEQ multiplex PCR; TCRdb's version includes in-frame clones alone and lacks a portion of them. The data contain 60,000 to 75,000 clones, 79% of them singletons. Specimen: peripheral blood. The origin of the receptors is a man in his sixties with active or convalescent COVID-19.

This clone appeared once. The rearrangement uses TRBV19 and TRBJ2-7; perhaps TRBD1 as D (5 bases). V shed 3 bases and J shed 5 bases, with 14 bases lying between them. The CDR3 length is 14 residues. Germline V gene lookup returns CDR1 LNHDA and CDR2 SQIVND (reference sequence). The CDR3 loop reads CASSMGQQMNEQYF. CDR3 in DNA: TGTGCCAGTAGTATGGGGCAGCAAATGAACGAGCAGTACTTC.

This chain joins TRBV19 and TRBJ1-2; D remains ambiguous. Germline lookup yields CDR1 LNHDA and CDR2 SQIVND (reference sequence). V was pared by 9 bases and J by 8 bases, with 13 bases between. The CDR3 runs 11 residues. CDR3 in DNA: TGTGCCAGCTCGAGTAGTTACGGCTACACCTTC. It is translated as CASSSSYGYTF.

This rearrangement joins TRBV4-1 to TRBJ1-1; a possible D gene is TRBD1 (6 bases). The ends were cut back, 0 bases at V and 5 bases at J, with 10 bases in the middle. Germline values: CDR1 MGHRA, CDR2 YSYEKL. The CDR3 runs 14 residues. The CDR3 DNA is TGCGCCAGCAGCCAAGAAGGGGGGGTTACTGAAGCTTTCTTT. Translating gives CASSQEGGVTEAFF.

A few counts support this clone. The rearrangement uses TRBV18 and TRBJ1-5; D gene unclear. The CDR3 covers 15 residues. In germline, CDR1 is KGHSH, CDR2 LQKENI. Trimming shortened V by 6 bases and J by 1 base, and 13 bases separated the two germline ends. The CDR3 DNA is TGTGCCAGCTCCCAAGTCACAGCAAGCAATCAGCCCCAGCATTTT. It encodes CASSQVTASNQPQHF.

This chain links TRBV28 with TRBJ2-5, with TRBD2 as a possible D gene (6 bases). The length of the CDR3 is 16 residues. CDR1 MDHEN and CDR2 SYDVKM come from the germline V gene. V was trimmed by 6 bases and J by 6 bases, leaving 23 bases between them. The CDR3 nucleotides are TGTGCCAGCAGCAGACTAGGAGTTGGTTCTTTACAGACCCAGTACTTC. This sequence encodes CASSRLGVGSLQTQYF.

In this sample, this clone turned up once. The chain employs TRBV30 and TRBJ2-1, with D hard to call. Germline V gives CDR1 GTSNPN, CDR2 SVGIG (reference sequence). The CDR3 is 12 amino acids. The CDR3 DNA follows: TGTGCTTGGGGTAGCTCCTACAATGAGCAGTTCTTC. As protein: CAWGSSYNEQFF.

The rearrangement links TRBV18 to TRBJ1-1; possible D gene TRBD1, 5 bases. Trimming removed 4 bases at V and 2 bases at J, with 11 bases between. The CDR3 has 14 residues. Germline V gene sequence: CDR1 KGHSH, CDR2 LQKENI. CDR3 residues: CASSLSQANTEAFF. The CDR3 DNA sequence: TGTGCCAGCTCACTTTCACAGGCCAACACTGAAGCTTTCTTT.

The chain is built from TRBV29-1 and TRBJ2-1; 11 positions agree with TRBD2. J lost 0 bases, V lost 5 bases, and 6 bases had no gene match. CDR3 length: 16 residues. The germline CDR1 and CDR2 sequences are SQVTM and ANQGSEA. CDR3 sequence reads: CSVYGTSGSSYNEQFF. The CDR3 region has the DNA TGCAGCGTTTATGGGACTAGCGGCAGCTCCTACAATGAGCAGTTCTTC.

This chain joins TRBV5-1 and TRBJ2-1; a weak D match, TRBD1 (6 bases). V was pared by 2 bases and J by 10 bases, with 13 bases between. This CDR3 contains 13 residues. Per the germline V gene, CDR1 is SGHRS and CDR2 is YFSETQ. CDR3 protein: CASSFPRTVEQFF. The CDR3 DNA reads as TGCGCCAGCAGCTTCCCGCGGACAGTCGAGCAGTTCTTC.

The gene calls are TRBV7-2 and TRBJ1-2; D is perhaps TRBD1 (5 bases). Per the germline V gene, CDR1 is SGHTA and CDR2 is FQGNSA. Between the trimmed V and J ends, which lost 6 bases and 2 bases, there was a span of 13 bases. CDR3 size: 14 residues. CDR3 residues: CASSLQALNYGYTF. CDR3 DNA: TGTGCCAGCAGTTTACAGGCCCTAAACTATGGCTACACCTTC.

The chain employs TRBV5-1 and TRBJ2-2; D unresolved. Germline CDR1 and CDR2: SGHRS and YFSETQ. Trimming removed 0 bases at V and 2 bases at J, with 5 bases between. The CDR3 has 14 residues. Written as DNA, the CDR3 is TGCGCCAGCAGCTTGGGAGAAAACACCGGGGAGCTGTTTTTT. Encoded protein: CASSLGENTGELFF.

The chain links TRBV6-4 to TRBJ2-1, with a tentative D call TRBD1 (5 bases). V was shortened by 1 base and J by 7 bases, with 8 bases between the two germline ends. Germline loops: CDR1 MRHNA, CDR2 SNTAGT. This CDR3 has 13 residues. DNA for the CDR3: TGTGCCAGCAGTGACTTAGGGGTAAATGAGCAGTTCTTC. Translating it yields CASSDLGVNEQFF.

The genes are TRBV18 and TRBJ2-1; 10 positions match TRBD2. Germline assignment: CDR1 KGHSH and CDR2 LQKENI. CDR3 length equals 15 residues. With 3 bases clipped from V and 7 bases from J, the junction kept 6 bases outside the gene matches. The CDR3 loop reads CASSPSAGGLNEQFF. The CDR3 coding sequence is TGTGCCAGCTCACCGTCAGCGGGGGGGCTAAATGAGCAGTTCTTC. Full variable domain (remainder filled in from reference TRBV18 and TRBJ2-1): NAGVMQNPRHLVRRRGQEARLRCSPMKGHSHVYWYRQLPEEGLKFMVYLQKENIIDESGMPKERFSAEFPKEGPSILRIQQVVRGDSAAYFCASSPSAGGLNEQFFGPGTRLTVL.